These 5 T cell receptor beta chains came from one sample sequenced in a study of T cells after yellow fever vaccination. TCRdb ran MiXCR on the 5' RACE reads and lists one entry per CDR3 protein. The table shows more than 450,000 distinct CDR3 sequences, with about a fifth occurring only once. The sample was PBMCs, taken 20 to 25 days after the first yellow fever vaccination. These receptor sequences come from a man in his late teens or twenties who received the YFV17D yellow fever vaccine.

Many counts were recorded for this clonotype. The CDR3 reads CAISAGVPGELFF. The CDR3 coding sequence is TGTGCCATCAGTGCAGGGGTCCCCGGGGAGCTGTTTTTT. V is TRBV10-3 and J is TRBJ2-2, with D perhaps TRBD1 (6 bases). The V gene lost 4 bases and the J gene lost 6 bases, with 9 bases spanning the gap. The CDR3 extends over 13 amino acids. Germline V gene data show CDR1 as ENHRY and CDR2 as SYGVKD.

The chain carries TRBV28 and TRBJ1-5; D might be TRBD1 (6 bases). Trimming took off 5 bases at V and 2 bases at J, with 19 bases between the two ends. Germline values: CDR1 MDHEN, CDR2 SYDVKM. This CDR3 has 17 amino acids. The CDR3 spells CASSPWGGRQGNQPQHF. CDR3 bases: TGTGCCAGCAGTCCCTGGGGGGGCCGGCAGGGCAATCAGCCCCAGCATTTT.

This clonotype was counted a few times. This chain joins TRBV20-1 and TRBJ2-5; no definite D call. Germline V CDR1 and CDR2: DFQATT, SNEGSKA (reference sequence). The germline V and J ends were trimmed by 1 base and 2 bases, with 8 bases remaining between them. The CDR3 totals 13 residues. CDR3 nucleotide sequence: TGCAGTGCTAGAGTGCCTAGTCAAGAGACCCAGTACTTC. Its protein product is CSARVPSQETQYF.

In its sample, this clonotype was seen a few times. The chain couples TRBV6-5 to TRBJ1-2, with D perhaps matching TRBD1 (5 bases). Germline values: CDR1 MNHEY, CDR2 SVGAGI. The V and J ends lost 0 bases and 8 bases respectively, with 10 bases between them. This CDR3 comprises 13 residues. CDR3 loop: CASSYSRQSGYTF. The CDR3 DNA follows: TGTGCCAGCAGTTACTCGAGACAGTCGGGCTACACCTTC.

The chain employs TRBV20-1 and TRBJ2-3; D unclear. Germline lookup yields CDR1 DFQATT and CDR2 SNEGSKA (reference sequence). Trimming removed 4 bases from V and 6 bases from J, with 20 bases in between. The CDR3 sequence is 15 residues long. The CDR3 nucleotides read TGCAGTGCTAAGAAGGACCGTGGTCGTGTGGATACGCAGTATTTT. It specifies CSAKKDRGRVDTQYF.